This is a list of T cell receptor beta chains from one sample in a study of blood T cells in healthy people across ages. TCRdb re-analysed the 5' RACE reads in MiXCR, keeping a single row per CDR3 protein. The sample lists hundreds of thousands of distinct CDR3 sequences, roughly 53% occurring once. The sequenced sample consisted of blood. The source is a man at least 80 years old in good health. The CDR3 runs from the conserved cysteine through the conserved F or W. Each record gives: D gene, clone size, J gene, V gene, CDR3 protein, CDR3 DNA. D genes are given only for firm matches. Only some rows state a clone size, as once, few, many or a class for expanded clones.

d_call: TRBD1; clone_size: .; j_call: TRBJ2-3; v_call: TRBV20-1; cdr3_aa: CSARARQGAGTDTQYF; cdr3_nt: TGCAGTGCTAGAGCTCGACAGGGGGCTGGCACAGATACGCAGTATTTT
d_call: .; clone_size: .; j_call: TRBJ2-7; v_call: TRBV5-1; cdr3_aa: CASSLAAGVSEQYF; cdr3_nt: TGCGCCAGCAGCTTGGCGGCCGGGGTTAGCGAGCAGTACTTC
d_call: .; clone_size: .; j_call: TRBJ2-7; v_call: TRBV6-2/TRBV6-3; cdr3_aa: CASSATGGDRRVNEQYF; cdr3_nt: TGTGCCAGCAGTGCAACAGGGGGGGACAGGCGGGTCAACGAGCAGTACTTC
d_call: .; clone_size: .; j_call: TRBJ1-4; v_call: TRBV9; cdr3_aa: CASGRAGLNEKLFF; cdr3_nt: TGTGCCAGCGGAAGAGCGGGCTTAAATGAAAAACTGTTTTTT
d_call: .; clone_size: few; j_call: TRBJ2-3; v_call: TRBV6-2/TRBV6-3; cdr3_aa: CASSSGSANDRYAYF; cdr3_nt: TGTGCCAGCAGTTCAGGATCGGCTAACGACAGATACGCGTATTTT
d_call: .; clone_size: .; j_call: TRBJ2-7; v_call: TRBV9; cdr3_aa: CASSVDLGCEQYF; cdr3_nt: TGTGCCAGCAGCGTAGATCTAGGGTGCGAGCAGTACTTC
d_call: .; clone_size: .; j_call: TRBJ1-6; v_call: TRBV28; cdr3_aa: CASSFFGFGSPLHF; cdr3_nt: TGTGCCAGCAGTTTTTTTGGCTTCGGGTCACCCCTCCACTTT
d_call: .; clone_size: .; j_call: TRBJ2-3; v_call: TRBV20-1; cdr3_aa: CSARVVGTTSTDTQYF; cdr3_nt: TGCAGTGCTAGAGTGGTCGGGACAACTAGCACAGATACGCAGTATTTT
d_call: .; clone_size: few; j_call: TRBJ2-3; v_call: TRBV9; cdr3_aa: CASSPHGRAGTDTQYF; cdr3_nt: TGTGCCAGCAGCCCCCATGGGCGGGCGGGCACAGATACGCAGTATTTT
d_call: TRBD2; clone_size: few; j_call: TRBJ2-1; v_call: TRBV13; cdr3_aa: CASSLEGGSNNEQFF; cdr3_nt: TGTGCCAGCAGCTTAGAAGGCGGGAGTAACAATGAGCAGTTCTTC
d_call: TRBD2; clone_size: .; j_call: TRBJ2-7; v_call: TRBV4-2; cdr3_aa: CASSQEVTSEDYEQYF; cdr3_nt: TGTGCCAGCAGCCAAGAGGTGACTAGCGAAGACTACGAGCAGTACTTC
d_call: TRBD2; clone_size: .; j_call: TRBJ2-4; v_call: TRBV7-2; cdr3_aa: CASSGGGIKNIQYF; cdr3_nt: TGTGCCAGCAGTGGGGGGGGGATCAAAAACATTCAGTACTTC
d_call: .; clone_size: many; j_call: TRBJ2-3; v_call: TRBV21-1; cdr3_aa: CASSKIQYNTQYF; cdr3_nt: TGTGCCAGCAGCAAGATACAGTACAATACGCAGTATTTT
d_call: TRBD1; clone_size: few; j_call: TRBJ2-7; v_call: TRBV29-1; cdr3_aa: CSVSRTGSSYEQYF; cdr3_nt: TGCAGCGTTTCCCGGACAGGAAGCTCCTACGAGCAGTACTTC
d_call: TRBD1; clone_size: .; j_call: TRBJ2-4; v_call: TRBV12-3/TRBV12-4; cdr3_aa: CASSERTTRGPTKNIQYF; cdr3_nt: TGTGCCAGCAGTGAGCGGACAACAAGGGGGCCGACCAAAAACATTCAGTACTTC
d_call: TRBD2; clone_size: .; j_call: TRBJ2-7; v_call: TRBV6-6; cdr3_aa: CASIGLAGVGSSYEQYF; cdr3_nt: TGTGCCAGCATCGGACTAGCGGGGGTGGGGAGCTCCTACGAGCAGTACTTC
d_call: .; clone_size: many; j_call: TRBJ2-5; v_call: TRBV29-1; cdr3_aa: CSVGGPEFQETQYF; cdr3_nt: TGCAGCGTTGGAGGACCAGAATTCCAAGAGACCCAGTACTTC
d_call: .; clone_size: .; j_call: TRBJ1-2; v_call: TRBV12-3/TRBV12-4; cdr3_aa: CASSLSSGDYGYTF; cdr3_nt: TGTGCCAGCAGCCTCAGTTCCGGGGACTATGGCTACACCTTC
d_call: .; clone_size: .; j_call: TRBJ1-1; v_call: TRBV7-3; cdr3_aa: CASSKGPNTEAFF; cdr3_nt: TGTGCCAGCAGCAAGGGACCGAACACTGAAGCTTTCTTT
d_call: TRBD1; clone_size: .; j_call: TRBJ1-5; v_call: TRBV6-6; cdr3_aa: CASSSQHRGPGQPQHF; cdr3_nt: TGTGCCAGCAGTTCCCAACACAGGGGGCCGGGTCAGCCCCAGCATTTT
d_call: TRBD1; clone_size: .; j_call: TRBJ1-1; v_call: TRBV2; cdr3_aa: CASSEIGTGVGTEAFF; cdr3_nt: TGTGCCAGCAGTGAAATCGGGACAGGGGTTGGCACTGAAGCTTTCTTT
d_call: .; clone_size: .; j_call: TRBJ2-7; v_call: TRBV10-3; cdr3_aa: CAIPGKRSNEQYF; cdr3_nt: TGTGCCATCCCCGGTAAAAGGAGCAATGAGCAGTACTTC